This T cell receptor beta chain was identified during a study of blood T cell repertoires in COVID-19 (dated by TCRdb to the early 2020s). With respect to the entire study: The collaborator samples originated in the United States, Italy and Spain and spanned the acute and convalescent phases of COVID-19. The prospective study material was composed of cDNA or gDNA derived from T cells, B-cell-depleted T cells, or PBMCs. The dataset comprised deeply sampled blood TCRbeta repertoires from subjects exposed to, actively infected with, or recovered from COVID-19. The repertoires were made available in a free public database intended to serve as a resource for research on the immune response to SARS-CoV-2. The samples were drawn from the first 160 participants of the ongoing ImmuneRACE study and from about 1,200 subjects provided by 6 global collaborators. The sample metadata nearly always contained a de-identified subject ID, COVID-19 status, age in years and sex. Where available, HLA class I and class II types were taken from metadata supplied by the sample provider and were not determined by assay-based typing. Study-wide findings and limitations: Clinical and demographic metadata were provided uncurated, with the amount varying by source and participant.

As concerns this clone: Its binding antigen is unknown. Nothing much larger sits one base from this clone, and base qualities are not available.

Each collaborating institution followed its own protocols to collect whole blood in K2EDTA tubes. Collaborator samples were shipped for TCRbeta analysis as frozen whole blood, isolated PBMCs, or DNA extracted from either sample type. CDR1 and CDR2, looked up from the germline V gene, are MNHEY and SVGAGI. Spanning cysteine to phenylalanine, the CDR3 consists of 13 amino acids. Only the CDR3 portion is preserved as DNA: 39 bases, with reading frame beginning at the first base. V is cut by 2 bases and J by 5 bases, and the space between the germline ends is 9 bases. TCRbeta CDR3 regions were amplified from genomic DNA using the immunoSEQ Assay, a bias-controlled multiplex PCR. For the original study's pipeline: Nucleated cell counts per sample were estimated from amplification of reference gene primers within the assay. To quantify the absolute abundance of each unique TCRbeta CDR3 rearrangement, sequence reads were collapsed and filtered. For each sample, productive Simpson clonality was calculated as the square root of Simpson's diversity index across productive rearrangements. TCRdb carries this immuneACCESS record with in-frame sequences only. Its versions omit some clonotypes, under half of them owing to an unresolved V gene in the studies checked, with the rest unexplained. V, J and clone size are taken as reported in that table, and D and trimming were inferred from the DNA itself. The sample table lists under 95,000 clones, 65% to 80% of them with a count of one. The top ten clonotypes cover roughly 12% of the sample.

This receptor was obtained from a man in his 70s with acute or convalescent COVID-19. This sequence uses TRBV6-5 and TRBJ1-1, with the D gene too uncertain to name. Source material: peripheral blood. The sequence in DNA is TGTGCCAGCAGTTACGTGGCGGGGACTGAAGCTTTCTTT. The resulting protein is CASSYVAGTEAFF.